One and the same sample provided the 13 T cell receptor beta chains below, sequenced in a study of CD8+ T cells in alopecia areata. Following extraction, RNA underwent reverse transcription to cDNA, which served as the sequencing template. Produced via immunoSEQ multiplex PCR; TCRdb's table is partial and in-frame only. This table has 80,000 to 100,000 clones, under 45% appearing once. The sequencing sample was made of CD4+ T cells sorted from blood. These receptors all stem from a human donor with alopecia areata.

The CDR3 loop is CASSRVGSYEQYF. Here the CDR3 DNA reads TGTGCCAGCAGTCGCGTCGGTTCCTACGAGCAGTACTTC. This sequence joins TRBV2 and TRBJ2-7, with D uncertain. With 5 bases removed from V and 1 base from J, the gap between germline ends came to 9 bases. The CDR3 contains 13 residues. Per germline, CDR1 SNHLY and CDR2 FYNNEI.

This chain uses TRBV5-4 with TRBJ2-7, with 10 positions matching TRBD1. Per germline, CDR1 SGHNT and CDR2 YYREEE (reference sequence). The CDR3 spans 13 residues. V was pared by 4 bases and J by 2 bases, with 0 bases of the junction left unmatched. CDR3 sequence (DNA): TGTGCCAGCAGCGGACAGGGGGCCTACGAGCAGTACTTC. This sequence encodes CASSGQGAYEQYF.

The V and J genes are TRBV25-1 and TRBJ1-5, with D hard to call. CDR1 is MGHDK and CDR2 is SYGVNS in the germline V gene. The CDR3 length is 16 residues. The germline V and J ends were trimmed by 4 bases and 6 bases, with 19 bases remaining between them. The CDR3 reads CASSGVRGRKAQPQHF. CDR3 nucleotides: TGTGCCAGCAGTGGAGTTCGAGGGCGAAAGGCTCAGCCCCAGCATTTT.

A word on this clone: Other nucleotide sequences from this sample produce the same CDR3. This rearrangement joins TRBV5-1 to TRBJ2-2, with a possible D match to TRBD1 (6 bases). The CDR3 loop spans 16 amino acids. V was trimmed by 0 bases and J by 0 bases, leaving 9 bases between them. Germline V gene lookup returns CDR1 SGHRS and CDR2 YFSETQ. The chain's CDR3 is CASSLDGGTNTGELFF. The CDR3 DNA reads TGCGCCAGCAGCTTGGATGGGGGCACGAACACCGGGGAGCTGTTTTTT. Supplemented by reference TRBV5-1 and TRBJ2-2, the full variable domain reads KAGVTQTPRYLIKTRGQQVTLSCSPISGHRSVSWYQQTPGQGLQFLFEYFSETQRNKGNFPGRFSGRQFSNSRSEMNVSTLELGDSALYLCASSLDGGTNTGELFFGEGSRLTVL.

This chain uses TRBV4-1 with TRBJ2-2, with 9 bases fitting TRBD2. V gave up 0 bases and J gave up 4 bases; unmatched junction bases: 3. The V gene's germline CDR1 is MGHRA and CDR2 YSYEKL. The CDR3 is made up of 16 amino acids. The CDR3 here is CASSQEGTSRTGELFF. Here the CDR3 DNA reads TGCGCCAGCAGCCAAGAGGGGACTAGCCGCACCGGGGAGCTGTTTTTT.

J is TRBJ2-5 and V is TRBV6-6; 7 bases are a match to TRBD1. With V trimmed by 5 bases and J by 5 bases, 5 bases remained unmatched. The germline V gene has CDR1 MNHNY and CDR2 SVGAGI (reference sequence). The CDR3 sequence is 13 residues long. The CDR3 coding sequence is TGTGCCAGCAGTCAAACAGGGGACGAGACCCAGTACTTC. Its protein is CASSQTGDETQYF.

The chain employs TRBV4-3 and TRBJ2-2; D remains unclear. Trimming stripped 1 base from V and 2 bases from J, with 11 bases between. Per germline, CDR1 LGHNA and CDR2 YSLEER. The CDR3 totals 16 residues. The CDR3 here is CASSQVARSNTGELFF. In DNA, the CDR3 is TGCGCCAGCAGCCAAGTAGCCAGGAGCAACACCGGGGAGCTGTTTTTT.

The chain couples TRBV29-1 to TRBJ2-3; the match to TRBD2 covers 8 bases. Germline V gives CDR1 SQVTM, CDR2 ANQGSEA. This CDR3 has 12 residues. V shed 2 bases and J 6 bases; nucleotides not matched to a gene: 1. CDR3 loop: CSVETGGDTQYF. Written as DNA, the CDR3 is TGCAGCGTTGAAACGGGGGGGGATACGCAGTATTTT.

This clone was seen a few times. This rearrangement joins TRBV29-1 to TRBJ1-4; tentatively, D is TRBD1 (6 bases). Per the germline V gene, CDR1 is SQVTM and CDR2 is ANQGSEA. V was clipped by 4 bases and J by 11 bases, with 17 bases between them. This CDR3 contains 13 residues. In DNA form, the CDR3 reads TGCAGCGTTGGGAGGCAGGGGTCACGGAAACTGTTTTTT. Its translation is CSVGRQGSRKLFF. The full variable domain, in which reference TRBV29-1 and TRBJ1-4 provide the parts outside the CDR3, is SAVISQKPSRDICQRGTSLTIQCQVDSQVTMMFWYRQQPGQSLTLIATANQGSEATYESGFVIDKFPISRPNLTFSTLTVSNMSPEDSSIYLCSVGRQGSRKLFFGSGTQLSVL.

This clone was picked up a small number of times. The chain joins TRBV29-1 to TRBJ1-2; 8 nucleotides line up with TRBD1. J was trimmed by 5 bases and V by 4 bases; bases with no gene match: 6. CDR1 is SQVTM, CDR2 ANQGSEA, per germline. This CDR3 has 13 amino acids. In DNA, the CDR3 is TGCAGCGTTGTTAGGGACAGGAAGTATGGCTACACCTTC. Protein: CSVVRDRKYGYTF.

The chain uses TRBV30 and TRBJ1-5; tentative D call: TRBD1 (6 bases). Germline CDR1 GTSNPN, CDR2 SVGIG (reference sequence). The CDR3 sequence is 14 residues long. V shed 3 bases and J shed 0 bases, with 9 bases lying between them. CDR3 in amino acids: CAWRGGGSNQPQHF. CDR3 nucleotides: TGTGCCTGGAGAGGGGGGGGTAGCAATCAGCCCCAGCATTTT.

This clone has only one observation. The V gene is TRBV2, the J gene TRBJ2-5; tentatively, D is TRBD2 (5 bases). Germline-derived CDR1 and CDR2 are SNHLY and FYNNEI. The CDR3 has 11 amino acids. V shed 8 bases and J shed 4 bases, with 8 bases lying between them. CDR3 in amino acids: CASREGETQYF. The CDR3 region has the DNA TGTGCCAGCCGGGAAGGAGAGACCCAGTACTTC.

CDR3 sequence reads: CSVGLGGTATF. The DNA for the CDR3 is TGCAGCGTTGGGTTAGGGGGGACCGCCACCTTC. The chain has TRBV29-1 and TRBJ1-2, with D perhaps matching TRBD1 (6 bases). V was shortened by 4 bases and J by 13 bases, with 16 bases between the two germline ends. Germline V lookup: CDR1 SQVTM, CDR2 ANQGSEA. CDR3 length: 11 amino acids.